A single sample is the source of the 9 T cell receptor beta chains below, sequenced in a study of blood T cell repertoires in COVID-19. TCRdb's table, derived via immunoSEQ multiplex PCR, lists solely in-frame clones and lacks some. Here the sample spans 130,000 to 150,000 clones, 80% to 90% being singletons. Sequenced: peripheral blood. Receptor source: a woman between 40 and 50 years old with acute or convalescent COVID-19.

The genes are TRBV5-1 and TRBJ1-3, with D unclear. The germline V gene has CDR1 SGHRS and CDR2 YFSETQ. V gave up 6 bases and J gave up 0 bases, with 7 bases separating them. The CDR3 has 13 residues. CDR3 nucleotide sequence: TGCGCCAGCAAACAGAACTCTGGAAACACCATATATTTT. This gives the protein CASKQNSGNTIYF.

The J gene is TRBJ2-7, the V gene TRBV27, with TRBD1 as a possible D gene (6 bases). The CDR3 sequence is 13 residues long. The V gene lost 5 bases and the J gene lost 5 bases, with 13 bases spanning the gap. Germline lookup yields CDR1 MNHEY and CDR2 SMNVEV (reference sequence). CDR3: CASSALGTNEQYF. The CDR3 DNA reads TGTGCCAGCAGTGCACTGGGGACAAACGAGCAGTACTTC.

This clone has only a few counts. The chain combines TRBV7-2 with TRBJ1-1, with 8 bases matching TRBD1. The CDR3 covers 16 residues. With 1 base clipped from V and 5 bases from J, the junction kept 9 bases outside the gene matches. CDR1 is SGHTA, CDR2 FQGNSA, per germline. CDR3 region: CASSLDRGTPPTEAFF. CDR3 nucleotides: TGTGCCAGCAGCTTAGACAGGGGGACTCCCCCGACTGAAGCTTTCTTT.

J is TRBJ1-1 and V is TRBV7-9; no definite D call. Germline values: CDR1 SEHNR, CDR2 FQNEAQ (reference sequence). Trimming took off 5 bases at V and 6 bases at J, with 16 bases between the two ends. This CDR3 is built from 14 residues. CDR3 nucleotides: TGTGCCAGCAGCCCCGAATTGGGCCGCCCTGAAGCTTTCTTT. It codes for CASSPELGRPEAFF.

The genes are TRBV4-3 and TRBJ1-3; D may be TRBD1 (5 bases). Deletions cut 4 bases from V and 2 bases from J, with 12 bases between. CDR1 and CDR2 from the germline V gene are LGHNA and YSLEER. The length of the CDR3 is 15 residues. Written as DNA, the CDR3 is TGCGCCAGCAGCCCGGCAGGGAAGGCTGGAAACACCATATATTTT. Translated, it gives CASSPAGKAGNTIYF.

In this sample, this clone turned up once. The CDR3 nucleotides read TGTGCCAGCACCAAGTCGCGAAACACTGAAGCTTTCTTT. Protein: CASTKSRNTEAFF. The rearrangement joins TRBV12-3 or TRBV12-4 to TRBJ1-1; unclear D gene. The CDR3 covers 13 residues. Trimming took off 7 bases at V and 2 bases at J, with 11 bases between the two ends.

CDR3 sequence (DNA): TGTGCCAGCAGCCCCGGGTTCTCTGGAAACACCATATATTTT. Amino acids: CASSPGFSGNTIYF. This chain connects TRBV11-2 to TRBJ1-3; D gene unclear. The CDR3 spans 14 residues. Germline V gene data show CDR1 as SGHAT and CDR2 as FQNNGV. Trimming removed 5 bases at V and 0 bases at J, with 8 bases between.

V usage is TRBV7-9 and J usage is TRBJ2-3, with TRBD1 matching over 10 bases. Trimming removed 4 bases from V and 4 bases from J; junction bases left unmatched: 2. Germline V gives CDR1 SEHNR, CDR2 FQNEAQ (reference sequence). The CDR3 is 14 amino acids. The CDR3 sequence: CASSSGTGADTQYF. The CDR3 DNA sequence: TGTGCCAGCAGCTCCGGGACAGGGGCAGATACGCAGTATTTT.

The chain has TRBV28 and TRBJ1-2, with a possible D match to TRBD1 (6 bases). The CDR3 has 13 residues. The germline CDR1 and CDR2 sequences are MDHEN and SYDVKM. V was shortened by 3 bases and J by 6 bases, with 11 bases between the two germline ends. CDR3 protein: CASSLSRGHGYTF. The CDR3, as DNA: TGTGCCAGCAGTTTGTCCAGGGGCCATGGCTACACCTTC.